The next 2 T cell receptor beta chains were all read from a single sample in a study of shared clonotypes between healthy human individuals. The method was immunoSEQ multiplex PCR; TCRdb's version includes in-frame clones alone and lacks a portion of them. The sample consists of under 1,900,000 clones, 98% to 99% of them appearing once. The source material was naive CD4+ T cells sorted from blood. The subset is: CD45RA+ positively selected. The receptor source for this set is a man aged 30 to 39 in good health.

This clone was recorded once. The chain uses TRBV28 and TRBJ2-6; no reliable D call. The V and J ends lost 2 bases and 0 bases respectively, with 2 bases between them. The length of the CDR3 is 14 residues. Germline CDR1 MDHEN, CDR2 SYDVKM. CDR3 coding DNA: TGTGCCAGCAGTTTAAACTCTGGGGCCAACGTCCTGACTTTC. The encoded protein is CASSLNSGANVLTF.

The genes are TRBV2 and TRBJ2-7; weak D call: TRBD2 (6 bases). The CDR3 extends over 12 amino acids. The V gene's germline CDR1 is SNHLY and CDR2 FYNNEI. Between the trimmed V and J ends, which lost 0 bases and 8 bases, there was a span of 8 bases. CDR3 protein: CASSEARGKQYF. The CDR3 nucleotides are TGTGCCAGCAGTGAAGCGCGGGGTAAGCAGTACTTC.